The 23 T cell receptor beta chains below come from one sample, sequenced in a study of shared T cell receptors in the human thymus (dated by TCRdb to the early 2020s). Library prep was done by the immunoSEQ multiplex PCR assay. TCRdb mirrors the immuneACCESS table, restricted to in-frame sequences. Some clones are absent from its copies; in checked studies, under half trace to an unresolved V gene, and the reason for the others is unknown. The sample contains almost 550,000 clones, approximately 80% of them found a single time. The ten largest clonotypes hold about 0.014% of the sample. The data were also submitted as part of a second study, on human thymus T cells.

The sequencing sample was made of thymocytes. The receptors originated from a boy in the first two years of life with a congenital heart defect. Donor details come from another sample of the same person, matched by shared clones.

The rearrangement uses TRBV12-2 and TRBJ2-1; the D call TRBD2 from the table was never checked on the DNA. TRBV12-2 is annotated as a pseudogene. The CDR3 is 12 residues long. The CDR3 protein is CASRLASWEQFF. CDR3 bases: TGTGCAAGTCGCTTAGCAAGCTGGGAGCAGTTCTTC.

The V and J genes are TRBV4-2 and TRBJ2-7, with D uncertain. The CDR3 contains 12 residues. Germline CDR1 and CDR2: LGHNA and YNFKEQ. Trimming shortened V by 4 bases and J by 6 bases, and 10 bases separated the two germline ends. The CDR3 region is CASSLLLGEQYF. The CDR3 bases are TGTGCCAGCAGCCTCTTACTCGGCGAGCAGTACTTC.

The chain is built from TRBV7-2 and TRBJ2-1, with 7 bases that match TRBD2. V dropped 1 base and J dropped 10; count of bases not matched to a gene: 4. Germline lookup yields CDR1 SGHTA and CDR2 FQGNSA. The CDR3 extends over 13 amino acids. The CDR3 here is CASSLGRECEQFF. The CDR3 DNA reads as TGTGCCAGCAGCTTAGGGCGGGAGTGCGAGCAGTTCTTC.

V and J are TRBV30 and TRBJ2-3; 7 bases line up with TRBD2. The CDR3 spans 15 residues. The junction had 5 bases not matched to a gene; V was cut back by 2 bases and J by 0 bases. Germline V CDR1 and CDR2: GTSNPN, SVGIG (reference sequence). CDR3 in DNA: TGTGCCTGGAGTCTGTCTAGCGGCAGCACAGATACGCAGTATTTT. Its translation is CAWSLSSGSTDTQYF. The full variable domain, its missing parts supplied by reference TRBV30 and TRBJ2-3, is SQTIHQWPATLVQPVGSPLSLECTVEGTSNPNLYWYRQAAGRGLQLLFYSVGIGQISSEVPQNLSASRPQDRQFILSSKKLLLSDSGFYLCAWSLSSGSTDTQYFGPGTRLTVL.

V is TRBV28 and J is TRBJ2-1; a possible D gene is TRBD1 (6 bases). Trimming took 2 bases from V and 2 from J, leaving 10 bases between them. The CDR3 has 15 amino acids. From germline, CDR1 is MDHEN and CDR2 SYDVKM. The CDR3 is CASSLRDTAYNEQFF. In nucleotides, the CDR3 is TGTGCCAGCAGTTTAAGGGACACAGCCTACAATGAGCAGTTCTTC.

The chain links TRBV28 to TRBJ1-1, with D perhaps TRBD1 (6 bases). Germline V gene lookup returns CDR1 MDHEN and CDR2 SYDVKM. The CDR3 has 18 residues. The V end was cut by 2 bases, the J end by 1 base, with 20 bases between. The CDR3 spells CASSLLPGLRGANTEAFF. CDR3 nucleotide sequence: TGTGCCAGCAGTTTACTCCCGGGACTCCGGGGGGCGAACACTGAAGCTTTCTTT. Filled out from reference TRBV28 and TRBJ1-1, the complete variable domain reads DVKVTQSSRYLVKRTGEKVFLECVQDMDHENMFWYRQDPGLGLRLIYFSYDVKMKEKGDIPEGYSVSREKKERFSLILESASTNQTSMYLCASSLLPGLRGANTEAFFGQGTRLTVV.

This clone appeared a few times. The J gene is TRBJ2-7, the V gene TRBV18; 11 bases fit TRBD2. The CDR3 extends over 15 amino acids. V was clipped by 5 bases and J by 4 bases; unmatched bases: 7. The germline gives CDR1 KGHSH, CDR2 LQKENI. The DNA for the CDR3 is TGTGCCAGCTCAAAACGGGGACTAGCGGAGTACGAGCAGTACTTC. Amino acids: CASSKRGLAEYEQYF.

V gene TRBV25-1 combines with J gene TRBJ1-2; possible D gene TRBD1, 6 bases. Germline V lookup: CDR1 MGHDK, CDR2 SYGVNS. The length of the CDR3 is 16 residues. V lost 0 bases to trimming and J lost 4 bases, with 15 bases between them. The CDR3 DNA is TGTGCCAGCAGTGAATATAGGGCAGGGGAGTTCTATGGCTACACCTTC. Amino acid sequence: CASSEYRAGEFYGYTF.

The rearrangement joins TRBV4-2 to TRBJ1-1; D gene uncertain. V lost 0 bases to trimming and J lost 8 bases, with 25 bases between them. Germline V gene lookup returns CDR1 LGHNA and CDR2 YNFKEQ. The CDR3 covers 18 residues. The CDR3 is CASSQDEHLVVQTGEAFF. The CDR3 DNA reads TGTGCCAGCAGCCAAGATGAACATTTGGTGGTACAGACGGGGGAAGCTTTCTTT.

This clone has only a few counts. The rearrangement links TRBV10-2 to TRBJ2-7, with TRBD2 as a possible D gene (5 bases). Trimming pared 1 base from V and 6 bases from J, leaving 22 bases between. The germline gives CDR1 WSHSY, CDR2 SAAADI. The CDR3 runs 17 residues. The CDR3 bases are TGCGCCAGCAGTGAGTTAGAAGCTACCCCCGAGGGAGCCGAGCAGTACTTC. Translation: CASSELEATPEGAEQYF.

This chain joins TRBV27 and TRBJ1-2, with TRBD1 matching 12 bases. The V and J ends lost 4 bases and 3 bases, in that order; junction bases with no gene match: 9. The CDR3 has 17 amino acids. From germline, CDR1 is MNHEY and CDR2 SMNVEV (reference sequence). The CDR3 sequence is CASSSNRDRGRDYGYTF. In DNA, the CDR3 is TGTGCCAGCAGTTCAAACCGGGACAGGGGGCGCGACTATGGCTACACCTTC.

This clone has only one observation. The genes are TRBV6-4 and TRBJ2-2; possible D gene TRBD2, 6 bases. The V end lost 7 bases, the J end lost 2 bases, and 17 bases lay between the germline ends. The length of the CDR3 is 16 residues. Germline assignment: CDR1 MRHNA and CDR2 SNTAGT. The CDR3 here is CASTPLPSANTGELFF. The CDR3 DNA follows: TGTGCCAGCACCCCACTGCCTAGCGCCAACACCGGGGAGCTGTTTTTT.

This clone was counted a single time. CDR3 sequence reads: CASSPYMGDTEAFF. The CDR3 bases are TGTGCCAGCTCACCTTACATGGGAGACACTGAAGCTTTCTTT. The J gene is TRBJ1-1, the V gene TRBV18; the D is unclear. Germline lookup yields CDR1 KGHSH and CDR2 LQKENI. With 3 bases removed from V and 3 bases from J, the gap between germline ends came to 11 bases. The CDR3 is made up of 14 amino acids.

V gene TRBV5-6 combines with J gene TRBJ2-1; 9 nucleotides line up with TRBD2. J lost 5 bases, V lost 6 bases, and 12 bases had no gene match. CDR3 length: 16 residues. The germline V gene has CDR1 SGHDT and CDR2 YYEEEE. CDR3 region: CASNPYAGGQDNEQFF. The CDR3 DNA is TGTGCCAGCAACCCCTACGCGGGAGGGCAGGACAATGAGCAGTTCTTC. The variable domain in full, completed from reference TRBV5-6 and TRBJ2-1, reads DAGVTQSPTHLIKTRGQQVTLRCSPKSGHDTVSWYQQALGQGPQFIFQYYEEEERQRGNFPDRFSGHQFPNYSSELNVNALLLGDSALYLCASNPYAGGQDNEQFFGPGTRLTVL.

The chain couples TRBV29-1 to TRBJ1-2; D may be TRBD1 (6 bases). In germline, CDR1 is SQVTM, CDR2 ANQGSEA. V was shortened by 2 bases and J by 2 bases, with 6 bases between the two germline ends. This CDR3 has 12 residues. This chain's CDR3 is CSVERGNYGYTF. CDR3 nucleotides: TGCAGCGTTGAAAGGGGGAACTATGGCTACACCTTC.

V gene TRBV5-1 combines with J gene TRBJ2-6, with D hard to call. The germline V gene encodes CDR1 SGHRS and CDR2 YFSETQ. Trimming pared 0 bases from V and 0 bases from J, leaving 7 bases between. The CDR3 has 16 residues. The CDR3 reads CASSLARSSGANVLTF. The CDR3 DNA sequence: TGCGCCAGCAGCTTGGCCCGGAGCTCTGGGGCCAACGTCCTGACTTTC.

The chain carries TRBV19 and TRBJ1-5; D might be TRBD1 (6 bases). Per the germline V gene, CDR1 is LNHDA and CDR2 is SQIVND (reference sequence). Trimming cost V 3 bases and J 6 bases, with 27 bases left between them. The CDR3 spans 19 residues. CDR3 DNA: TGTGCCAGTAGTATGGCCAGACAGGTCCCCCTTTCGGGGTCTCAGCCCCAGCATTTT. Translating it yields CASSMARQVPLSGSQPQHF.

The chain joins TRBV11-2 to TRBJ2-7; D is ambiguous. Germline-derived CDR1 and CDR2 are SGHAT and FQNNGV. Trimming pared 4 bases from V and 0 bases from J, leaving 7 bases between. The CDR3 runs 13 residues. Here the CDR3 DNA reads TGTGCCAGCAGCTCTGCGGACTCCTACGAGCAGTACTTC. The encoded protein is CASSSADSYEQYF.

The rearrangement joins TRBV6-1 to TRBJ1-1, with D unresolved. The germline V gene has CDR1 MNHNS and CDR2 SASEGT. There are 12 residues in the CDR3. Trimming stripped 4 bases from V and 10 bases from J, with 13 bases between. CDR3 sequence: CASSGALKVAFF. CDR3 DNA sequence: TGTGCCAGCAGTGGGGCCTTAAAGGTAGCTTTCTTT.

The V and J genes are TRBV19 and TRBJ2-7; 12 nucleotides align to TRBD2. This CDR3 is built from 15 residues. Germline values: CDR1 LNHDA, CDR2 SQIVND (reference sequence). The V gene end was trimmed by 4 bases and the J gene end by 3 bases; junction bases not matched to a gene: 4. CDR3 loop: CASSTTSGRFYEQYF. DNA of the CDR3: TGTGCCAGTAGTACAACTAGCGGGAGGTTCTACGAGCAGTACTTC.

The V and J genes are TRBV14 and TRBJ2-1; 12 bases are shared with TRBD2. Germline V gene sequence: CDR1 SGHDN, CDR2 FVKESK. Losses at the gene ends were 5 bases for V and 7 bases for J; bases not matched to a gene: 6. CDR3 length: 15 residues. CDR3 DNA sequence: TGTGCCAGCAGCGTGACTAGCGGGAGACCGAATGAGCAGTTCTTC. Residues: CASSVTSGRPNEQFF.

The chain carries TRBV19 and TRBJ2-2; 10 nucleotides line up with TRBD1. CDR1 and CDR2 from the germline V gene are LNHDA and SQIVND (reference sequence). J gave up 6 bases and V 7 bases, and 14 bases lay outside the gene matches. The CDR3 contains 17 residues. The CDR3 sequence is CASTITLGGQGAGELFF. The CDR3, as DNA: TGTGCCAGTACCATCACCCTGGGAGGACAGGGGGCCGGGGAGCTGTTTTTT. The variable domain in full, with the rest retrieved from reference TRBV19 and TRBJ2-2, is DGGITQSPKYLFRKEGQNVTLSCEQNLNHDAMYWYRQDPGQGLRLIYYSQIVNDFQKGDIAEGYSVSREKKESFPLTVTSAQKNPTAFYLCASTITLGGQGAGELFFGEGSRLTVL.

In this sample, this clone turned up a few times. The genes are TRBV5-1 and TRBJ2-2; D not resolved. CDR1 and CDR2 (germline): SGHRS, YFSETQ. The V gene lost 3 bases and the J gene lost 4 bases, with 7 bases spanning the gap. The CDR3 contains 13 residues. CDR3 coding DNA: TGCGCCAGCAGCTCCCTACCCACCGGGGAGCTGTTTTTT. Amino acid sequence: CASSSLPTGELFF.